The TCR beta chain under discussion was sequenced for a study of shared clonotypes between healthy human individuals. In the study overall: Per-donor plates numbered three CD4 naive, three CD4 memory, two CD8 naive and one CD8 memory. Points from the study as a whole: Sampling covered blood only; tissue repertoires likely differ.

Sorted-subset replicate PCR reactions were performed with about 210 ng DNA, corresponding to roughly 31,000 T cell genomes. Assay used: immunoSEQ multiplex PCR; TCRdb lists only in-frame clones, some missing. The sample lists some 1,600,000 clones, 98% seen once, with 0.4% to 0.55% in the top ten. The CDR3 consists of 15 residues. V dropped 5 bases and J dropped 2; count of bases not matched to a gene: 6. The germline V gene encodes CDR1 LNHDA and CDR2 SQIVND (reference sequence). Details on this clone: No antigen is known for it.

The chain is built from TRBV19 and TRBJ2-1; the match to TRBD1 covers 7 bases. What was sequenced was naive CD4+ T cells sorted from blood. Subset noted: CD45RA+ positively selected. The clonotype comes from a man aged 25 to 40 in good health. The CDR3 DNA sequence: TGTGCCAGTAGTCCTCGGGACAGCGCCTACAATGAGCAGTTCTTC. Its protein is CASSPRDSAYNEQFF.